A selection of T cell receptor beta chains follows, all from one sample in a study of OX40 agonist ivuxolimab in advanced cancers. Measured with immunoSEQ multiplex PCR; TCRdb has only the in-frame clones, and not every one. The sample shows about 54,000 clones, approximately 80% of them seen only once. This specimen was CD4+ or CD8+ T cells sorted from blood, taken in a trial of the OX40 agonist ivuxolimab. The receptors originated from an adult with an advanced solid tumor such as melanoma, head and neck, liver or kidney cancer. Each CDR3 is given with its conserved first and last residue. D genes are given only for firm matches. Only some rows state a clone size, as once, few, many or a class for expanded clones.

V gene: TRBV19
clone size: .
J gene: TRBJ2-2
D gene: .
CDR3 protein: CASRTPWNGANTGELFF
CDR3 DNA: TGTGCCAGTAGGACCCCGTGGAATGGGGCGAACACCGGGGAGCTGTTTTTT

V gene: TRBV10-3
clone size: .
J gene: TRBJ1-1
D gene: .
CDR3 protein: CAISQTPRGNTEAFF
CDR3 DNA: TGTGCCATCAGTCAGACCCCTAGAGGTAACACTGAAGCTTTCTTT

V gene: TRBV27
clone size: .
J gene: TRBJ2-5
D gene: TRBD2
CDR3 protein: CASSSRLAGVQLHKETQYF
CDR3 DNA: TGTGCCAGCAGTTCCAGACTAGCGGGAGTCCAACTTCATAAAGAGACCCAGTACTTC

V gene: TRBV2
clone size: .
J gene: TRBJ1-1
D gene: .
CDR3 protein: CASSRDGLMNTEAFF
CDR3 DNA: TGTGCCAGCAGTCGGGACGGACTAATGAACACTGAAGCTTTCTTT

V gene: TRBV6-5
clone size: .
J gene: TRBJ2-2
D gene: .
CDR3 protein: CASSMAGATGELFF
CDR3 DNA: TGTGCCAGCAGTATGGCAGGGGCTACCGGGGAGCTGTTTTTT

V gene: TRBV10-3
clone size: .
J gene: TRBJ2-5
D gene: TRBD2
CDR3 protein: CAITSGLAGEAETQYF
CDR3 DNA: TGTGCCATCACTTCTGGGCTAGCGGGGGAAGCGGAGACCCAGTACTTC

V gene: TRBV5-6
clone size: .
J gene: TRBJ2-7
D gene: .
CDR3 protein: CASSFSASTSYEQYF
CDR3 DNA: TGTGCCAGCAGCTTTTCCGCCAGCACCTCCTACGAGCAGTACTTC

V gene: TRBV6-6
clone size: few
J gene: TRBJ2-7
D gene: .
CDR3 protein: CASSYSSQFYEQYF
CDR3 DNA: TGTGCCAGCAGTTACTCGAGTCAATTCTACGAGCAGTACTTC

V gene: TRBV5-4
clone size: few
J gene: TRBJ1-2
D gene: TRBD1
CDR3 protein: CASSLVPGGAYGYTF
CDR3 DNA: TGTGCCAGCAGCTTGGTACCAGGGGGTGCCTATGGCTACACCTTC

V gene: TRBV5-5
clone size: .
J gene: TRBJ1-2
D gene: .
CDR3 protein: CASSLRGDPSYTF
CDR3 DNA: TGTGCCAGCAGCTTGAGGGGGGACCCAAGCTACACCTTC

V gene: TRBV28
clone size: .
J gene: TRBJ2-2
D gene: .
CDR3 protein: CASSFNRGRGHSTGELFF
CDR3 DNA: TGTGCCAGCAGTTTTAATCGGGGGCGCGGACATAGCACCGGGGAGCTGTTTTTT

V gene: TRBV5-1
clone size: medium-sized
J gene: TRBJ2-7
D gene: .
CDR3 protein: CASSLQAGPYEQYF
CDR3 DNA: TGCGCCAGCAGCCTACAGGCCGGACCCTACGAGCAGTACTTC

V gene: TRBV29-1
clone size: .
J gene: TRBJ2-4
D gene: .
CDR3 protein: CSVNGGGENIQYF
CDR3 DNA: TGCAGCGTTAATGGGGGCGGGGAAAACATTCAGTACTTC

V gene: TRBV25-1
clone size: .
J gene: TRBJ2-3
D gene: TRBD2
CDR3 protein: CAGSLGGGIGRVTDTQYF
CDR3 DNA: TGTGCCGGCAGCCTGGGGGGGGGAATCGGCAGGGTCACAGATACGCAGTATTTT

V gene: TRBV7-3
clone size: .
J gene: TRBJ2-7
D gene: .
CDR3 protein: CASSPGRDSEQYF
CDR3 DNA: TGTGCCAGCAGCCCAGGACGAGACTCCGAGCAGTACTTC

V gene: TRBV6-6
clone size: .
J gene: TRBJ2-1
D gene: TRBD2
CDR3 protein: CASSVVAGPYNEQFF
CDR3 DNA: TGTGCCAGCAGCGTTGTAGCGGGGCCCTACAATGAGCAGTTCTTC

V gene: TRBV28
clone size: .
J gene: TRBJ1-6
D gene: .
CDR3 protein: CASSLVKSPLHF
CDR3 DNA: TGTGCCAGCAGTTTGGTGAAGTCACCCCTCCACTTT

V gene: TRBV4-2
clone size: .
J gene: TRBJ2-7
D gene: TRBD2
CDR3 protein: CASSQDRGVAGHSYEQYF
CDR3 DNA: TGTGCCAGCAGCCAAGATAGGGGGGTAGCGGGACACTCCTACGAGCAGTACTTC

V gene: TRBV21-1
clone size: .
J gene: TRBJ1-5
D gene: .
CDR3 protein: CASSKPGQGARGNQPQHF
CDR3 DNA: TGTGCCAGCAGCAAACCGGGACAGGGGGCGCGGGGGAATCAGCCCCAGCATTTT

V gene: TRBV5-1
clone size: .
J gene: TRBJ2-2
D gene: .
CDR3 protein: CASTQQRTTNTGELFF
CDR3 DNA: TGCGCCAGCACCCAGCAAAGGACTACGAACACCGGGGAGCTGTTTTTT

V gene: TRBV5-1
clone size: few
J gene: TRBJ1-2
D gene: .
CDR3 protein: CASSLGGNYGYTF
CDR3 DNA: TGCGCCAGCAGCTTGGGAGGGAACTATGGCTACACCTTC

V gene: TRBV7-2
clone size: .
J gene: TRBJ2-2
D gene: TRBD2
CDR3 protein: CASATLAGETGELFF
CDR3 DNA: TGTGCCAGCGCTACTCTAGCGGGAGAAACCGGGGAGCTGTTTTTT

V gene: TRBV21-1
clone size: .
J gene: TRBJ1-1
D gene: .
CDR3 protein: CASAKGNRPAQDKNTEAFF
CDR3 DNA: TGTGCCAGCGCGAAGGGGAACAGGCCCGCCCAAGATAAGAACACTGAAGCTTTCTTT

V gene: TRBV7-6
clone size: once
J gene: TRBJ1-6
D gene: TRBD1
CDR3 protein: CASSYKGGRSSPLHF
CDR3 DNA: TGTGCCAGCAGCTACAAAGGGGGCAGGAGTTCACCCCTCCACTTT

V gene: TRBV6-5
clone size: .
J gene: TRBJ2-7
D gene: .
CDR3 protein: CASSPYRVEQYF
CDR3 DNA: TGTGCCAGCAGTCCCTACAGGGTCGAGCAGTACTTC

V gene: TRBV18
clone size: .
J gene: TRBJ2-5
D gene: .
CDR3 protein: CASSPGGGEETQYF
CDR3 DNA: TGTGCCAGCTCACCAGGGGGCGGAGAAGAGACCCAGTACTTC

V gene: TRBV9
clone size: .
J gene: TRBJ2-3
D gene: .
CDR3 protein: CASSYSETDTQYF
CDR3 DNA: TGTGCCAGCAGCTATAGTGAAACAGATACGCAGTATTTT

V gene: TRBV14
clone size: .
J gene: TRBJ2-5
D gene: .
CDR3 protein: CASAKLGPVAQYF
CDR3 DNA: TGTGCCAGCGCAAAGTTGGGCCCGGTGGCCCAGTACTTC

V gene: TRBV7-2
clone size: .
J gene: TRBJ2-2
D gene: .
CDR3 protein: CASSLELVPGELFF
CDR3 DNA: TGTGCCAGCAGCTTAGAACTAGTCCCCGGGGAGCTGTTTTTT

V gene: TRBV5-1
clone size: .
J gene: TRBJ1-1
D gene: TRBD1
CDR3 protein: CASSLTGGIKAFF
CDR3 DNA: TGCGCCAGCAGCCTAACAGGGGGAATTAAAGCTTTCTTT

V gene: TRBV18
clone size: .
J gene: TRBJ1-1
D gene: .
CDR3 protein: CASSPGRNGVNTEAFF
CDR3 DNA: TGTGCCAGCTCACCCGGCAGGAATGGAGTGAACACTGAAGCTTTCTTT

V gene: TRBV7-8
clone size: .
J gene: TRBJ2-2
D gene: TRBD1
CDR3 protein: CASSFLGGGDRRTGELFF
CDR3 DNA: TGTGCCAGCAGCTTCCTTGGAGGCGGGGACAGGCGAACCGGGGAGCTGTTTTTT

V gene: TRBV5-4
clone size: .
J gene: TRBJ2-1
D gene: .
CDR3 protein: CASSTRTSARSHEQFF
CDR3 DNA: TGTGCCAGCAGCACGCGGACATCCGCACGGAGCCATGAGCAGTTCTTC

V gene: TRBV7-2
clone size: few
J gene: TRBJ1-1
D gene: .
CDR3 protein: CASRKGPGTPTNTEAFF
CDR3 DNA: TGTGCCAGCAGGAAAGGTCCCGGGACACCTACGAACACTGAAGCTTTCTTT

V gene: TRBV5-1
clone size: .
J gene: TRBJ2-6
D gene: .
CDR3 protein: CASSLGAGSGANVLTF
CDR3 DNA: TGCGCCAGCAGCTTGGGGGCAGGGTCTGGGGCCAACGTCCTGACTTTC

V gene: TRBV29-1
clone size: .
J gene: TRBJ2-2
D gene: TRBD1
CDR3 protein: CSSSGTGDTGELFF
CDR3 DNA: TGCAGCTCCTCGGGGACAGGGGACACCGGGGAGCTGTTTTTT

V gene: TRBV5-1
clone size: .
J gene: TRBJ2-7
D gene: TRBD2
CDR3 protein: CASSFQGGSYEQYF
CDR3 DNA: TGCGCCAGCAGCTTCCAGGGAGGGTCCTACGAGCAGTACTTC

V gene: TRBV5-1
clone size: .
J gene: TRBJ2-3
D gene: .
CDR3 protein: CASSLASPTWDTQYF
CDR3 DNA: TGCGCCAGCAGCTTGGCCAGCCCCACCTGGGATACGCAGTATTTT

V gene: TRBV2
clone size: .
J gene: TRBJ2-1
D gene: .
CDR3 protein: CASSAPTYNEQFF
CDR3 DNA: TGTGCCAGCAGCGCTCCAACCTACAATGAGCAGTTCTTC

V gene: TRBV28
clone size: .
J gene: TRBJ1-5
D gene: .
CDR3 protein: CASSLPGQPYSNQPQHF
CDR3 DNA: TGTGCCAGCAGTTTACCAGGACAGCCCTATAGCAATCAGCCCCAGCATTTT

V gene: TRBV19
clone size: .
J gene: TRBJ1-2
D gene: TRBD1
CDR3 protein: CASRRRDRNLANYGYTF
CDR3 DNA: TGTGCCAGTAGGCGCCGGGACAGAAATTTAGCTAACTATGGCTACACCTTC